These 30 T cell receptor beta chains were all obtained from the same sample, sequenced in a study of vaccination effects on CD4 cells after COVID-19. Only in-frame clones appear in the TCRdb table, and some are missing; sequencing was by immunoSEQ multiplex PCR. Seen here are approximately 78,000 clones, approximately 81% observed once, and the top ten hold 0.95% to 1.5%. Before sequencing took place, the ViraFEST assay used viral peptide pools to expand antigen-specific CD4+ T cells. When less than 12 days of culture had elapsed, CD4+ T cells were isolated. Either the mRNA-1273 or the BNT162b2 vaccine was given to participants as two doses. These TCRs' antigens remain unknown. The source material was CD4+ T cells from PBMCs cultured with HCoV-229E spike peptides, sampled after COVID-19 vaccination. Receptors were obtained from a human donor who received a COVID-19 vaccine.

This chain uses TRBV9 with TRBJ1-6; D may be TRBD1 (5 bases). CDR1 SGDLS and CDR2 YYNGEE come from the germline V gene. The CDR3 contains 16 residues. V was pared by 4 bases and J by 2 bases, with 13 bases between. CDR3 residues: CASSPSGGTYNSPLHF. CDR3 bases: TGTGCCAGCAGCCCCAGCGGGGGAACCTATAATTCACCCCTCCACTTT.

The rearrangement uses TRBV5-1 and TRBJ2-2, with 12 bases lining up with TRBD2. The CDR3 sequence is 16 residues long. J lost 8 bases, V lost 0 bases, and 5 bases had no gene match. The germline V gene encodes CDR1 SGHRS and CDR2 YFSETQ. In DNA form, the CDR3 reads TGCGCCAGCAGCTTGGACCCGGGACTAGCGGGTGGGGAGCTGTTTTTT. Translating it yields CASSLDPGLAGGELFF.

The genes are TRBV9 and TRBJ2-1; 11 bases are a match to TRBD2. This CDR3 comprises 16 residues. Germline V CDR1 and CDR2: SGDLS, YYNGEE. V was pared by 4 bases and J by 7 bases, with 10 bases of the junction left unmatched. The CDR3 DNA is TGTGCCAGCAGCACGCTCCCGGCTAGCGGGGGGAATGAGCAGTTCTTC. It specifies CASSTLPASGGNEQFF.

This sequence joins TRBV2 and TRBJ2-3; 9 bases align to TRBD1. The CDR3 has 14 amino acids. CDR1 is SNHLY and CDR2 is FYNNEI in the germline V gene. V dropped 8 bases and J dropped 3; count of bases not matched to a gene: 6. In nucleotides, the CDR3 is TGTGCCAGCGGACCGACAGGGGGGACAGATACGCAGTATTTT. The encoded protein is CASGPTGGTDTQYF.

V and J are TRBV5-1 and TRBJ1-1; 8 bases map to TRBD1. There are 16 residues in the CDR3. The germline V gene has CDR1 SGHRS and CDR2 YFSETQ. V lost 4 bases to trimming and J lost 6 bases; unmatched junction nucleotides: 14. This CDR3 reads CASSLPRTGFNAEAFF. The CDR3 DNA sequence: TGCGCCAGCAGCCTGCCAAGGACAGGGTTTAACGCTGAAGCTTTCTTT.

The V and J genes are TRBV19 and TRBJ2-2, with D perhaps assigned TRBD1 or TRBD2 (5 bases each). Germline-derived CDR1 and CDR2 are LNHDA and SQIVND (reference sequence). V was clipped by 5 bases and J by 3 bases, with 16 bases between them. There are 16 residues in the CDR3. The CDR3 sequence is CASSPHKGRDTGELFF. CDR3 DNA sequence: TGTGCCAGTAGTCCACACAAGGGACGGGACACCGGGGAGCTGTTTTTT.

The chain links TRBV5-4 to TRBJ2-3; D is uncertain. Trimming cost V 3 bases and J 4 bases, with 18 bases left between them. CDR3 length equals 16 residues. The germline V gene has CDR1 SGHNT and CDR2 YYREEE (reference sequence). CDR3 loop: CASSSRLGGEADTQYF. CDR3 in DNA: TGTGCCAGCAGCTCGCGCCTAGGCGGAGAGGCAGATACGCAGTATTTT.

In this sample, this clone turned up once. This chain connects TRBV24-1 to TRBJ2-2, with no clear D. Germline V gives CDR1 KGHDR, CDR2 SFDVKD. V was pared by 4 bases and J by 5 bases, with 7 bases between. The CDR3 totals 13 residues. CDR3 bases: TGTGCCACCAGTGACCTGACAACCGGGGAGCTGTTTTTT. Residues: CATSDLTTGELFF.

This chain uses TRBV19 with TRBJ1-3, with D maybe TRBD1 (5 bases). V was pared by 6 bases and J by 4 bases, with 13 bases between. The CDR3 contains 14 residues. The germline gives CDR1 LNHDA, CDR2 SQIVND (reference sequence). CDR3 coding DNA: TGTGCCAGTAGCCGGGGCGATGTAGGAAACACCATATATTTT. Protein product: CASSRGDVGNTIYF.

The table lists this clone with a few counts. The rearrangement joins TRBV3-1 (or the pseudogene TRBV3-2) to TRBJ2-2; a weak D match, TRBD1 (5 bases). The CDR3 totals 14 residues. From germline, CDR1 is LGHDT and CDR2 YNNKEL (reference sequence). V was clipped by 5 bases and J by 0 bases, with 7 bases between them. The CDR3 nucleotides read TGTGCCAGCAGCTGGACATCGAACACCGGGGAGCTGTTTTTT. Translated: CASSWTSNTGELFF.

This clone has just a few counts. This chain joins TRBV5-5 and TRBJ1-4, with TRBD1 matching 10 bases. The J segment lost 0 bases and the V segment lost 1 base, leaving 9 bases of the junction unmatched. The CDR3 extends over 19 amino acids. Germline lookup yields CDR1 SGHKS and CDR2 YYEKEE (reference sequence). CDR3 DNA: TGTGCCAGCAGCTTGCGGTGGACAGGGGGGGTCGCAACTAATGAAAAACTGTTTTTT. It is translated as CASSLRWTGGVATNEKLFF.

The chain employs TRBV20-1 and TRBJ1-5; TRBD1 matches 7 bases. The CDR3 totals 14 residues. Losses at the gene ends were 3 bases for V and 6 bases for J; bases not matched to a gene: 8. Germline V CDR1 and CDR2: DFQATT, SNEGSKA (reference sequence). The CDR3 region has the DNA TGCAGTGCTAGTCGACAGGGAACCGGTCAGCCCCAGCATTTT. Amino acid sequence: CSASRQGTGQPQHF.

The V call is TRBV5-1, the J call TRBJ1-2; D may be TRBD1 (5 bases). The CDR3 runs 15 residues. Germline CDR1 reads SGHRS; CDR2 reads YFSETQ. Between the trimmed V and J ends, which lost 0 bases and 5 bases, there was a span of 14 bases. The CDR3 nucleotides read TGCGCCAGCAGCTTGGCCCTTGTCAGGGAGTATGGCTACACCTTC. The encoded protein is CASSLALVREYGYTF.

This clone was picked up one time. The V call is TRBV11-1, the J call TRBJ1-6, with no clear D. Trimming took off 5 bases at V and 6 bases at J, with 17 bases between the two ends. CDR3 length: 16 residues. The V gene's germline CDR1 is SGHAT and CDR2 FQDESV (reference sequence). The chain's CDR3 is CASSLKTDILNSPLHF. For the CDR3, the DNA is TGTGCCAGCAGCCTGAAGACTGATATACTTAATTCACCCCTCCACTTT.

The chain carries TRBV6-5 and TRBJ1-1; D remains unclear. CDR3 length: 14 residues. V was clipped by 7 bases and J by 4 bases, with 16 bases between them. The germline V gene has CDR1 MNHEY and CDR2 SVGAGI. The CDR3 sequence is CASMAGLQSTEAFF. CDR3 nucleotide sequence: TGTGCCAGCATGGCAGGCCTTCAATCCACTGAAGCTTTCTTT.

A few counts support this clone. J is TRBJ1-5 and V is TRBV24-1; D may be TRBD1 (5 bases). Germline V gene sequence: CDR1 KGHDR, CDR2 SFDVKD. With 9 bases removed from V and 8 bases from J, the gap between germline ends came to 22 bases. This CDR3 comprises 15 residues. CDR3 nucleotides: TGTGCCACCGTGGGGGAAGATGTGCCGGAAAAGCCCCAGCATTTT. Its protein product is CATVGEDVPEKPQHF.

The V call is TRBV18, the J call TRBJ2-3; D remains unclear. V was trimmed by 4 bases and J by 0 bases, leaving 8 bases between them. Germline CDR1 is KGHSH and CDR2 is LQKENI. The CDR3 covers 14 residues. Written as DNA, the CDR3 is TGTGCCAGCTCACGCGACGGCAGCACAGATACGCAGTATTTT. Protein sequence: CASSRDGSTDTQYF. The complete variable domain, with remaining parts taken from reference TRBV18 and TRBJ2-3, reads NAGVMQNPRHLVRRRGQEARLRCSPMKGHSHVYWYRQLPEEGLKFMVYLQKENIIDESGMPKERFSAEFPKEGPSILRIQQVVRGDSAAYFCASSRDGSTDTQYFGPGTRLTVL.

J is TRBJ1-2 and V is TRBV3-1 (or the pseudogene TRBV3-2), with a tentative D call TRBD1 (6 bases). This CDR3 has 16 amino acids. Germline V gene data show CDR1 as LGHDT and CDR2 as YNNKEL (reference sequence). Trimming left V 5 bases short and J 1 base short, with 17 bases between. CDR3 loop: CASSRAGTQINYGYTF. The CDR3 DNA follows: TGTGCCAGCAGCAGAGCTGGGACACAAATTAACTATGGCTACACCTTC.

This sequence joins TRBV2 and TRBJ2-3; 9 bases are shared with TRBD2. V lost 1 base to trimming and J lost 1 base; unmatched junction nucleotides: 3. There are 16 residues in the CDR3. The germline V gene encodes CDR1 SNHLY and CDR2 FYNNEI. CDR3: CASSEGRGGGTDTQYF. In DNA, the CDR3 is TGTGCCAGCAGTGAAGGGCGGGGGGGCGGCACAGATACGCAGTATTTT.

The chain couples TRBV5-1 to TRBJ2-3; 11 nucleotides line up with TRBD2. Germline V gene lookup returns CDR1 SGHRS and CDR2 YFSETQ. The CDR3 sequence is 17 residues long. V trimming: 4 bases; J trimming: 1 base; junction bases outside the gene matches: 8. In DNA, the CDR3 is TGCGCCAGCAGCAGACTGCCGACTAGCGGGGGCACAGATACGCAGTATTTT. Translating it yields CASSRLPTSGGTDTQYF.

This chain joins TRBV9 and TRBJ2-3; 11 bases are shared with TRBD2. Germline assignment: CDR1 SGDLS and CDR2 YYNGEE. Trimming at V came to 4 bases and at J to 1 base, leaving 2 bases not matched to a gene. The CDR3 extends over 15 amino acids. The CDR3 DNA sequence: TGTGCCAGCAGCACGACTAGCGGGGGCACAGATACGCAGTATTTT. Residues: CASSTTSGGTDTQYF.

This clone came up once. The chain combines TRBV5-1 with TRBJ2-5; possibly TRBD2 for D (6 bases). Trimming shortened V by 0 bases and J by 5 bases, and 11 bases separated the two germline ends. Germline V gene lookup returns CDR1 SGHRS and CDR2 YFSETQ. The CDR3 has 14 amino acids. CDR3 protein: CASSLAGGRETQYF. CDR3 DNA: TGCGCCAGCAGCTTGGCCGGGGGAAGGGAGACCCAGTACTTC.

This chain connects TRBV2 to TRBJ2-7, with a tentative D call TRBD1 (6 bases). V was shortened by 6 bases and J by 7 bases, with 22 bases between the two germline ends. The germline V gene has CDR1 SNHLY and CDR2 FYNNEI. The CDR3 loop spans 15 amino acids. In DNA, the CDR3 is TGTGCCAGCAGCCTACAGGGTTCTCAACTGGGGGAGCAGTACGTC. Translated, it gives CASSLQGSQLGEQYV.

The count of this clone is one. The V call is TRBV19, the J call TRBJ1-4; 7 bases are a match to TRBD1. V lost 6 bases to trimming and J lost 7 bases; unmatched junction nucleotides: 14. Germline CDR1 is LNHDA and CDR2 is SQIVND (reference sequence). The CDR3 consists of 16 residues. The CDR3 loop is CASSQVQGRGGEKLFF. In DNA form, the CDR3 reads TGTGCCAGTAGCCAGGTACAGGGGAGAGGGGGTGAAAAACTGTTTTTT.

The rearrangement joins TRBV30 to TRBJ2-3; D is unresolved. The CDR3 has 11 amino acids. CDR1 GTSNPN and CDR2 SVGIG come from the germline V gene (reference sequence). Trimming pared 2 bases from V and 3 bases from J, leaving 3 bases between. In DNA, the CDR3 is TGTGCCTGGAGTTTAACAGATACGCAGTATTTT. Residues: CAWSLTDTQYF.

The chain uses TRBV7-9 and TRBJ1-2, with TRBD1 identical over 9 bases. V was clipped by 5 bases and J by 8 bases; unmatched bases: 9. CDR3 length equals 14 residues. Germline V gene data show CDR1 as SEHNR and CDR2 as FQNEAQ (reference sequence). The CDR3 DNA reads TGTGCCAGCAGCGCCCAACAGGGGGCGAAGGGCTACACCTTC. This sequence encodes CASSAQQGAKGYTF.

This clone was seen once. The CDR3 coding sequence is TGTGCCAGCAGTTACTCGAAAGTTTCCAGCACGGTAGCCAAAAACATTCAGTACTTC. It yields the protein CASSYSKVSSTVAKNIQYF. V usage is TRBV6-2 or TRBV6-3 and J usage is TRBJ2-4, with D unresolved. Per the germline V gene, CDR1 is MNHEY and CDR2 is SVGEGT. CDR3 length: 19 residues. V was cut by 0 bases and J by 0 bases, with 18 bases left in between.

This sequence joins TRBV19 and TRBJ2-2; D gene unclear. Trimming took off 5 bases at V and 4 bases at J, with 5 bases between the two ends. CDR1 and CDR2 (germline): LNHDA, SQIVND (reference sequence). The CDR3 loop spans 12 amino acids. The CDR3 reads CASSPFTGELFF. The CDR3 DNA reads as TGTGCCAGTAGTCCATTCACCGGGGAGCTGTTTTTT.

This chain connects TRBV30 to TRBJ2-2; perhaps D is TRBD1 or TRBD2 (6 bases each). Trimming took 8 bases from V and 1 from J, leaving 14 bases between them. Germline assignment: CDR1 GTSNPN and CDR2 SVGIG (reference sequence). The CDR3 contains 14 residues. As DNA, the CDR3 is TGTGCCCGAACGGCGGGACAGAACACCGGGGAGCTGTTTTTT. Protein product: CARTAGQNTGELFF.

The chain joins TRBV6-2 or TRBV6-3 to TRBJ2-2; 7 nucleotides agree with TRBD2. The CDR3 is 16 residues long. Germline V gives CDR1 MNHEY, CDR2 SVGEGT. The V segment lost 5 bases and the J segment 1 base; nucleotides outside the gene matches: 7. CDR3 sequence (DNA): TGTGCCAGCAGTCGCACGGGACTATTGAACACCGGGGAGCTGTTTTTT. Translated: CASSRTGLLNTGELFF.